This T cell receptor (beta chain) is from a study of spatial heterogeneity in lung cancer. Study information: A unique TCR and UMI combination showed up more than ten times in raw reads, on average.

The J segment lost 3 bases and the V segment lost 8 bases, leaving 6 bases of the junction unmatched. Germline V lookup: CDR1 MNHEY, CDR2 SVGAGI. This CDR3 comprises 13 residues. This clonotype has only one observation. Its antigen is not identified. Individual TCR cDNA molecules each bore their own unique molecular identifier. Each CDR3 protein gets one entry after TCRdb re-called the 5' RACE reads with MiXCR. Of just under 45,000 distinct CDR3 sequences in the sample, under 25% were seen once. Study-wide results and caveats: More often at tumor resection than at routine follow-up, ubiquitous expanded tumor TCRs were detected in the blood.

As to time point: blood at routine non-recurrence follow-up after resection. Tumor, nontumor lung or frozen PBMC supplied whole RNA, sequenced without sorting. Specimen: PBMCs, collected at follow-up. The V and J genes are TRBV6-5 and TRBJ2-7, with TRBD1 matching over 8 bases. This clonotype was sampled from a female donor with early-stage non-small cell lung cancer. CDR3 region: CASSPGGGYEQYF. The CDR3, as DNA: TGTGCCAGCTCCCCAGGGGGCGGCTACGAGCAGTACTTC.